This record concerns one T cell receptor (beta chain) sequence. Which antigen it targets is not known. Per-nucleotide qualities are absent, and no much larger clonotype sits a single base away. CDR1 and CDR2, per the germline V gene (reference sequence), are LNHDA and SQIVND. V is pared back by 11 bases and J by 9 bases, with 15 bases lying between the germline termini. Its CDR3 holds 11 amino acids, cysteine through phenylalanine. Only CDR3 DNA is held: 33 bases, read in frame from base 1. This sample stems from a study of blood T cell repertoires in COVID-19 (dated by TCRdb to the early 2020s). About the full investigation: Samples covering the acute and convalescent phases of COVID-19 were provided by collaborators in the United States, Italy and Spain. The prospective study material was composed of cDNA or gDNA derived from T cells, B-cell-depleted T cells, or PBMCs. Where available, HLA class I and class II types were obtained from metadata supplied by the sample provider rather than from assay-based typing. The sample metadata nearly always contained a de-identified subject ID, COVID-19 status, age in years and sex. Subjects who had been exposed to COVID-19, were actively infected with it, or had recovered from it provided the deeply sampled blood TCRbeta repertoires that made up the dataset. The repertoires were made available in a free public database intended to serve as a resource for research on the immune response to SARS-CoV-2. The samples were drawn from the first 160 participants of the ongoing ImmuneRACE study and from 1,254 subjects provided by 6 global collaborators.

TCRbeta CDR3 regions were amplified from genomic DNA using the immunoSEQ Assay, a bias-controlled multiplex PCR. The paper's data handling went like this. The number of nucleated cells in each sample was estimated by amplification of reference gene primers within the assay. Sequence reads were collapsed and filtered to measure the absolute abundance of every unique TCRbeta CDR3 rearrangement. For each sample, productive Simpson clonality was calculated as the square root of Simpson's diversity index across productive rearrangements. What TCRdb holds here is the immuneACCESS table cut down to in-frame rearrangements. Part of the clones is not present; checked against another copy, under half of the missing clones reflect an unresolved V gene, and the others are unexplained. The V and J calls and clone size were taken over from that table, and D and trimming were inferred from the DNA. The sample table contains around 100,000 clones; only one count was recorded for 81% of them. Around 4.8% of the sample lies in the top ten.

The paper's findings and limits, for the study overall: How much clinical and demographic metadata was included differed by source and by participant, and the metadata was provided uncurated.

At one collaborating source in Seattle, patients were enrolled during active infection and were followed longitudinally through the course of disease. Each collaborating institution followed its own protocols to collect whole blood in K2EDTA tubes. For TCRbeta analysis, collaborator samples were shipped as frozen whole blood, as isolated PBMCs, or as DNA extracted from either sample type. The chain employs TRBV19 and TRBJ2-3; D gene: possibly TRBD2, on 6 matching bases. Sequencing was done on a sample of peripheral blood. The TCR sequence derives from a man aged 80 or over with COVID-19, enrolled during active disease. Here the CDR3 is given as CAAGSSGTQYF. The bases are TGTGCCGCCGGGAGTTCAGGCACGCAGTATTTT.